Detailed here is one TCR beta chain. TCRdb's copy holds only in-frame clones and misses some; the assay was immunoSEQ multiplex PCR. The table records over 65,000 clones, roughly 77% of them present only once. The germline V gene has CDR1 SGHTA and CDR2 FQGNSA. V trimming: 5 bases; J trimming: 0 bases; junction bases outside the gene matches: 2. The CDR3 runs 14 residues. This entry is derived from a study of cytotoxic CD8 clonotypes in ibrutinib-treated CLL. Sequenced material: PBMCs, taken after 12 months of ibrutinib treatment. The TCR was taken from a human donor with chronic lymphocytic leukemia. The V gene is TRBV7-2, the J gene TRBJ2-7, with 9 bases that match TRBD2. CDR3 coding DNA: TGTGCCAGCAGCGTTAGCGGGAGCTCCTACGAGCAGTACTTC. The encoded protein is CASSVSGSSYEQYF.